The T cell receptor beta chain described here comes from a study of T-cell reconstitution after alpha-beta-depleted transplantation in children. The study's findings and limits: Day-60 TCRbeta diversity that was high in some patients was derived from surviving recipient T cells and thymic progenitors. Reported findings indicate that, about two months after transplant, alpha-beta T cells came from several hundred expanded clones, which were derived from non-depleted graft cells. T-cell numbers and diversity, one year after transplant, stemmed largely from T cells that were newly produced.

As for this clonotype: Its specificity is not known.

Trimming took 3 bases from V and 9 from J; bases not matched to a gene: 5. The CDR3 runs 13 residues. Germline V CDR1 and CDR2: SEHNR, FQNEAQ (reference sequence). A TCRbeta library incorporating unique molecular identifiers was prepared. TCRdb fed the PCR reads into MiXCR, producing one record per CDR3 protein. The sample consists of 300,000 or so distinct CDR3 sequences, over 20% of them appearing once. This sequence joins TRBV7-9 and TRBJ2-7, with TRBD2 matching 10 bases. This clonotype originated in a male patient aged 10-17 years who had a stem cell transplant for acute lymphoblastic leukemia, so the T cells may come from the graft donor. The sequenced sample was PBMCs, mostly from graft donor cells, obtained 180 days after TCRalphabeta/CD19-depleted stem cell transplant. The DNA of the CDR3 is TGTGCCAGCAGCTTCGCTAGCGGGAGACTGCAGTACTTC. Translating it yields CASSFASGRLQYF. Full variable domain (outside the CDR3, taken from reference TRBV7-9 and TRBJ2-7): DTGVSQNPRHKITKRGQNVTFRCDPISEHNRLYWYRQTLGQGPEFLTYFQNEAQLEKSRLLSDRFSAERPKGSFSTLEIQRTEQGDSAMYLCASSFASGRLQYFGPGTRLTVT.